Listed below are T cell receptor beta chains from one sample, sequenced in a study of cytomegalovirus exposure and HLA in healthy donors. This table comes from immunoSEQ multiplex PCR, and its TCRdb copy is limited to in-frame clones, with some not included. In the table there are about 100,000 clones, 65% of which are singletons. The sequencing sample was made of PBMCs. Every receptor here comes from a young man in good health and CMV-seropositive. Each CDR3 is given with its conserved first and last residue.

v_call cdr3_aa
TRBV19 CASSIEPTSSDTQYF
TRBV7-2 CASTWDRASTDTQYF
TRBV6-5 CASSYSIGSNQPQHF
TRBV5-4 CASSLAGTGDQPQHF
TRBV2 CASSSTTSGGGNTQYF
TRBV6-5 CASSQDRGYGYTF
TRBV5-1 CASSLGRVLGANVLTF
TRBV5-1 CASSSRGGQNTGELFF
TRBV10-3 CAITRGTSSTDTQYF
TRBV15 CATGRGGTGNTEAFF
TRBV27 CAVFSAFTDTQYF
TRBV7-2 CASSFVATTGANVLTF
TRBV28 CASSLRGALAGKETQYF
TRBV4-1 CASSPHMGFYNEQFF
TRBV7-9 CASSPPGQGRETQYF
TRBV7-9 CASSQSTGAQPQHF
TRBV4-1 CASSQVLAGGSTDTQYF
TRBV11-2 CASSSSAREQYF
TRBV4-1 CASSRPGQGRKNTIYF
TRBV4-2 CASSQTPWTSGGAPETQYF
TRBV5-1 CASSPGQGWIDYTF
TRBV5-6 CASRGGAGAYEQYF
TRBV6-5 CASSTGSPGNTIYF
TRBV19 CAAQGVDEKLFF
TRBV11-2 CASSLWGDRGETQYF
TRBV7-8 CASSLAGGADTQYF
TRBV11-2 CASSLGASGGAYNEQFF
TRBV6-5 CASASEGATNEKLFF